This is a list of T cell receptor beta chains from one sample in a study of cytomegalovirus exposure and HLA in healthy donors. The protocol was immunoSEQ multiplex PCR, while the TCRdb copy is restricted to in-frame clones and leaves out a portion. Here the sample spans 150,000 to 200,000 clones, around 75% being singletons. The material sequenced was PBMCs. These TCRs come from a woman aged 25 to 45 in good health and CMV-seropositive. The CDR3 runs from the conserved cysteine through the conserved F or W.

j_call v_call cdr3_aa
TRBJ2-7 TRBV7-9 CSSTGTSHVQYF
TRBJ2-3 TRBV27 CASSLKGQGWTDTQYF
TRBJ2-5 TRBV5-4 CASSIPKGTGQETQYF
TRBJ2-5 TRBV25-1 CASSVQGKVTQYF
TRBJ2-7 TRBV2 CASSEMGGGGYEQYF
TRBJ1-3 TRBV28 CASQKGPGVGSGNTIYF
TRBJ2-7 TRBV29-1 CSVQREGEQYF
TRBJ1-6 TRBV6-6 CASSSTQGVSNSPLHF
TRBJ1-5 TRBV2 CASSEGTVDNQPQHF
TRBJ2-4 TRBV28 CASSPGTSGTALAKNIQYF
TRBJ1-5 TRBV13 CASSLAGERERQPQHF
TRBJ1-1 TRBV20-1 CSARTWAFF
TRBJ2-7 TRBV29-1 CSVGQGVYEQYF
TRBJ1-2 TRBV6-1 CATRTGESLYGYTF
TRBJ2-5 TRBV6-5 CASSSGSQETQYF
TRBJ2-3 TRBV6-1 CASSEEAGWVLAGESADTQYF
TRBJ1-1 TRBV18 CASSLQGSREAFF
TRBJ2-7 TRBV9 CASSVGGDRNYEQYF
TRBJ2-7 TRBV11-2 CASSPGGRGIDEQYF
TRBJ2-3 TRBV5-4 CASSWDRADTQYF
TRBJ1-5 TRBV5-6 CASSLGANNQPQHF
TRBJ1-5 TRBV19 CASSGGTGQWNQPQHF
TRBJ2-3 TRBV9 CASSEGLAGSTDTQYF
TRBJ2-1 TRBV12-5 CASGLADLLAGVTYEQFF
TRBJ2-7 TRBV10-1 CASSEMGPEQYF
TRBJ2-1 TRBV5-1 CASSPRANEQFF
TRBJ2-1 TRBV5-1 CASSLRQDGTSKNEQFF